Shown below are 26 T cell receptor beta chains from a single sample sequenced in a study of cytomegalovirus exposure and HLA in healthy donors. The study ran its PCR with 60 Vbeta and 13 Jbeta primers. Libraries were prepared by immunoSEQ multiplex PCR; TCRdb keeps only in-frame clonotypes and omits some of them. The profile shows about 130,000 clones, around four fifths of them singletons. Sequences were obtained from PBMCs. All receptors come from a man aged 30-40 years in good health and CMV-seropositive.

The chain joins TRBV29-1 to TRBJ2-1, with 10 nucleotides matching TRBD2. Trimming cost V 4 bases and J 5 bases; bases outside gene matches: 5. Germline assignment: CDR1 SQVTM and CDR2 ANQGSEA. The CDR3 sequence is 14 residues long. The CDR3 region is CSVALAGVNNEQFF. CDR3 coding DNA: TGCAGCGTTGCCCTAGCGGGAGTGAACAATGAGCAGTTCTTC.

The CDR3 nucleotides read TGTGCCATCAGTGAGCAGCGGGAGGGGGGAGAGACCCAGTACTTC. This sequence encodes CAISEQREGGETQYF. V and J are TRBV10-3 and TRBJ2-5, with 10 bases aligning to TRBD2. This CDR3 has 15 residues. The V and J ends lost 2 bases and 4 bases, in that order; junction bases with no gene match: 4. CDR1 is ENHRY and CDR2 is SYGVKD in the germline V gene.

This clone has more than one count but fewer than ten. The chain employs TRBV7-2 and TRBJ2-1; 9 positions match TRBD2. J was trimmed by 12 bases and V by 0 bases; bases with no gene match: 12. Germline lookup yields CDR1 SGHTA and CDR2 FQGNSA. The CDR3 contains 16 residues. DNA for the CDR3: TGTGCCAGCAGCTTAGCGAAGGGGGTAGCGGGGGTGGTGCAGTTCTTC. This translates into CASSLAKGVAGVVQFF.

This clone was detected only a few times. For the CDR3, the DNA is TGCGCCAGCAGCCAAGTCGTAGTGGACACCGGGGAGCTGTTTTTT. It yields the protein CASSQVVVDTGELFF. The V gene is TRBV4-3, the J gene TRBJ2-2; D uncertain. This CDR3 region has 15 residues. CDR1 and CDR2 (germline): LGHNA, YSLEER. The V end lost 1 base, the J end lost 3 bases, and 9 bases lay between the germline ends.

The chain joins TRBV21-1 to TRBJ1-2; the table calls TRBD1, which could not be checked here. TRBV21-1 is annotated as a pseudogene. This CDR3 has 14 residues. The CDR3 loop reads CASSTLKSGDGYTF. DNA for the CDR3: TGTGCCAGCAGCACCCTGAAGTCAGGGGATGGCTACACCTTC.

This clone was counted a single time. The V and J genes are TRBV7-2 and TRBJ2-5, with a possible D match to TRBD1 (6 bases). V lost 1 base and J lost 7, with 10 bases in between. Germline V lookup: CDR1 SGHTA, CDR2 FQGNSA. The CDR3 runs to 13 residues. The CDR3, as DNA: TGTGCCAGCAGCTTAGACTTAGGGGGGACCCAGTACTTC. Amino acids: CASSLDLGGTQYF.

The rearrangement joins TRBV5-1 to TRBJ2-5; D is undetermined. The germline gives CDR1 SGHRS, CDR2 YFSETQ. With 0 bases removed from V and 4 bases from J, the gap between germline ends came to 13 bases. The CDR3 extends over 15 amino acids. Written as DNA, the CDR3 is TGCGCCAGCAGCTTGGCCCCCCCGGGTGGAGAGACCCAGTACTTC. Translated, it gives CASSLAPPGGETQYF.

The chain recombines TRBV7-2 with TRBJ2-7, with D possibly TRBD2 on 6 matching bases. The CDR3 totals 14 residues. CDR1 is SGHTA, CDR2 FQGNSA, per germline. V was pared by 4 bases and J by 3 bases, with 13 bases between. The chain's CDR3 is CASSSRIGGYEQYF. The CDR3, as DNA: TGTGCCAGCAGCTCCAGGATCGGGGGCTACGAGCAGTACTTC.

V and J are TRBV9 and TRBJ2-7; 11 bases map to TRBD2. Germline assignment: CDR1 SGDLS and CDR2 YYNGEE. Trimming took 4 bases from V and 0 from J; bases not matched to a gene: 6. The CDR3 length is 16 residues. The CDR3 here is CASSLTSGSSSYEQYF. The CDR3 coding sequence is TGTGCCAGCAGCCTTACTAGCGGGAGTAGCTCCTACGAGCAGTACTTC. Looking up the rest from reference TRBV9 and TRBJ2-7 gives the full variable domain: DSGVTQTPKHLITATGQRVTLRCSPRSGDLSVYWYQQSLDQGLQFLIQYYNGEERAKGNILERFSAQQFPDLHSELNLSSLELGDSALYFCASSLTSGSSSYEQYFGPGTRLTVT.

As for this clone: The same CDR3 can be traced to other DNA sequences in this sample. The CDR3 is CSVRRENTEAFF. The CDR3 DNA follows: TGCAGCGTTAGGCGGGAGAACACTGAAGCTTTCTTT. This chain links TRBV29-1 with TRBJ1-1, with D hard to call. There are 12 residues in the CDR3. Germline assignment: CDR1 SQVTM and CDR2 ANQGSEA. The V and J ends lost 5 bases and 1 base respectively, with 8 bases between them.

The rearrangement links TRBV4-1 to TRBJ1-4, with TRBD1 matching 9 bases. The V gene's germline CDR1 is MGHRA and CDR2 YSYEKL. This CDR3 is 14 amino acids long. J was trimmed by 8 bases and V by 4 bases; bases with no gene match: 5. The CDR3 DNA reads TGCGCCAGCAGCCCATGGACAGGGGTGGAAAAACTGTTTTTT. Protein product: CASSPWTGVEKLFF.

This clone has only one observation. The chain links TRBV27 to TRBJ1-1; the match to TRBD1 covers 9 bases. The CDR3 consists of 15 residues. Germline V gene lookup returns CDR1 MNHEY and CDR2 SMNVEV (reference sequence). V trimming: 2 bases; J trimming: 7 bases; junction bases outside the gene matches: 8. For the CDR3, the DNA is TGTGCCAGCAGTTTACGAACGGACAGGGGTAGTGAAGCTTTCTTT. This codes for CASSLRTDRGSEAFF.

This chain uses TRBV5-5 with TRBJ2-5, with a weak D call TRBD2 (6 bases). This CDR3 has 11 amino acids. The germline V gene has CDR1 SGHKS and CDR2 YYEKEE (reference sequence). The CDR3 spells CPQRVQETQYF. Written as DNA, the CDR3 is TGTCCCCAGCGGGTACAAGAGACCCAGTACTTC. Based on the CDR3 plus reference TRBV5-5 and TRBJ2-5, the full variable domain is DAGVTQSPTHLIKTRGQQVTLRCSPISGHKSVSWYQQVLGQGPQFIFQYYEKEERGRGNFPDRFSARQFPNYSSELNVNALLLGDSALYLCPQRVQETQYFGPGTRLLVL.

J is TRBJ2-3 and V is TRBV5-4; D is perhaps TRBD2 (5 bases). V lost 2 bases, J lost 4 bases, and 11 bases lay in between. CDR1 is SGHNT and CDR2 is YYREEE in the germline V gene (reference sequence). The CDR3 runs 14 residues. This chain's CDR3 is CASSFGGGADTQYF. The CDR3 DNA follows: TGTGCCAGCAGCTTCGGAGGTGGTGCAGATACGCAGTATTTT.

For the CDR3, the DNA is TGTGCCAGCAGCTTAGCTGGAGCTACCGGGGAGCTGTTTTTT. It translates to CASSLAGATGELFF. The chain combines TRBV7-9 with TRBJ2-2, with no clear D. Trimming removed 0 bases at V and 5 bases at J, with 7 bases between. The length of the CDR3 is 14 residues. The germline gives CDR1 SEHNR, CDR2 FQNEAQ (reference sequence).

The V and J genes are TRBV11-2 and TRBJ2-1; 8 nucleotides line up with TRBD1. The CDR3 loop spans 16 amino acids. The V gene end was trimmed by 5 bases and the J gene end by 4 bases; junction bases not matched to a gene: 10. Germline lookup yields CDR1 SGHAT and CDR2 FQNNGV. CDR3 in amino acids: CASSRRTGNTYNEQFF. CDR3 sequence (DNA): TGTGCCAGCAGCCGCCGGACAGGGAATACTTACAATGAGCAGTTCTTC.

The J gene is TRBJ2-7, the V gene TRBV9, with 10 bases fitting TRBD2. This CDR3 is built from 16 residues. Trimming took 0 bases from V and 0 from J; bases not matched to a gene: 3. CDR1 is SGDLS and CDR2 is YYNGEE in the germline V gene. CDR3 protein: CASSVGTSGFSYEQYF. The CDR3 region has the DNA TGTGCCAGCAGCGTAGGGACTAGCGGTTTCTCCTACGAGCAGTACTTC.

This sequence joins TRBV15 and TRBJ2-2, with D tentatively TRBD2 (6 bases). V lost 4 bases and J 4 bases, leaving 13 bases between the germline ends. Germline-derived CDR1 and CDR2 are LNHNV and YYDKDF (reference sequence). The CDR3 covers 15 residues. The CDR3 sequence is CATSIYMGGTGELFF. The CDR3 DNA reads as TGTGCCACCAGCATTTATATGGGGGGCACCGGGGAGCTGTTTTTT.

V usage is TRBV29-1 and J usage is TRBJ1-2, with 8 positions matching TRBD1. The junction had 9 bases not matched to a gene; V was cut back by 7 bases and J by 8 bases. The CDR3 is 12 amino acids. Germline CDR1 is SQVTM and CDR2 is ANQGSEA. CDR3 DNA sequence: TGCAGCGGGGCAGGACAGGGCTACGGCTACACCTTC. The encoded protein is CSGAGQGYGYTF.

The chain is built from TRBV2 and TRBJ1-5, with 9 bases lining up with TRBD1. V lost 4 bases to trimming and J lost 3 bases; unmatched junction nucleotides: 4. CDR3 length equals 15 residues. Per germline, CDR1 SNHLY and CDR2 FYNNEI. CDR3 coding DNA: TGTGCCAGCAGTGCGGGACAGGGACACAATCAGCCCCAGCATTTT. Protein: CASSAGQGHNQPQHF.

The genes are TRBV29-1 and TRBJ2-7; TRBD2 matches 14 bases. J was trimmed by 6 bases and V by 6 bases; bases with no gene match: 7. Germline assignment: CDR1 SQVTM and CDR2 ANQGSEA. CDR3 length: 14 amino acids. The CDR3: CSVSGLAGGSEQYF. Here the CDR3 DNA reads TGCAGCGTCTCCGGACTAGCGGGAGGATCCGAGCAGTACTTC.

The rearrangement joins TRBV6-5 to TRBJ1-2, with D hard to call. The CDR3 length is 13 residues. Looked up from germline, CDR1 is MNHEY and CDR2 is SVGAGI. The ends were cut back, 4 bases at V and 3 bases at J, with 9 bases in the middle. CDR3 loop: CASSSQRDYGYTF. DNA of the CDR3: TGTGCCAGCAGTTCCCAGAGGGACTATGGCTACACCTTC.

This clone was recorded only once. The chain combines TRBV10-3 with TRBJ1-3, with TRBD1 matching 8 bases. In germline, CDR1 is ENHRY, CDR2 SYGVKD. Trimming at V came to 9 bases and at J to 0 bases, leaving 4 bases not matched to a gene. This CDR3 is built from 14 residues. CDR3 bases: TGTGCCATGACAGGGGACATCTCTGGAAACACCATATATTTT. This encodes CAMTGDISGNTIYF.

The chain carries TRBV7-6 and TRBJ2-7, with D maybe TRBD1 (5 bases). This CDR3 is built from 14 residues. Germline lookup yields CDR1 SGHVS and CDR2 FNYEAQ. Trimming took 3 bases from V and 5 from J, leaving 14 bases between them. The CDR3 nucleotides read TGTGCCAGCAGCTTGGTCAGGGATGTCCACGAGCAGTACTTC. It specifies CASSLVRDVHEQYF.

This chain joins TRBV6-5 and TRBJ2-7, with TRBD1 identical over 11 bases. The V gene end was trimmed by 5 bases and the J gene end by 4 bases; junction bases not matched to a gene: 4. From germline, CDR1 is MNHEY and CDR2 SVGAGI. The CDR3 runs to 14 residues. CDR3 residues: CASSRGQGVYEQYF. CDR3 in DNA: TGTGCCAGCAGTCGGGGACAGGGGGTTTACGAGCAGTACTTC.

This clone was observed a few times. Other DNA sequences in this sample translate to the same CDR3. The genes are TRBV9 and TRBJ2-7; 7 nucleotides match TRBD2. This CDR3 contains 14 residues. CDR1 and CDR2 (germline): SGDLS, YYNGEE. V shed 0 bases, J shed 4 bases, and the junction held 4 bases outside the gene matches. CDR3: CASSVGGSSYEQYF. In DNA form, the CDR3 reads TGTGCCAGCAGCGTAGGCGGGAGCAGTTACGAGCAGTACTTC.